This TCR beta chain emerged from a study of blood T cell repertoires in COVID-19. About the study: Samples came from the United States, Italy and Spain, spanning acute and convalescent COVID-19. T cells, B-cell-depleted T cells, or PBMCs supplied cDNA or gDNA.

In the original analysis: The assay estimated nucleated cells by amplifying reference gene primers. Produced via immunoSEQ multiplex PCR; TCRdb's table is partial and in-frame only. V and J calls and clone size are given by that table; D and trimming were obtained from the DNA. The top ten clones hold 3.4% of a sample with around 81,000 clones, roughly 80% of them seen once. Losses at the gene ends were 5 bases for V and 3 bases for J; bases not matched to a gene: 12. Germline values: CDR1 MRHNA, CDR2 SNTAGT. The CDR3 totals 16 residues. The chain links TRBV6-4 to TRBJ1-1; 7 positions match TRBD1. The sequencing sample was made of peripheral blood. This clonotype originated in a man in his fifties or sixties with acute or convalescent COVID-19. The CDR3 loop reads CASSPTRQGRYTEAFF. DNA of the CDR3: TGTGCCAGCAGTCCCACGCGACAGGGACGGTACACTGAAGCTTTCTTT.